Listed here are 26 T cell receptor beta chains from one sample, sequenced in a study of blood T cell repertoires in COVID-19 (dated by TCRdb to between 2020 and 2021). The library was built by means of the immunoSEQ multiplex PCR assay. Here the immuneACCESS table is served through TCRdb, limited to in-frame sequences with V and J called. Missing clones are a known gap in these copies; in checked studies unresolved V genes cover under half, and the rest lacks a known reason. The sample includes 400,000 or so clones, with roughly nine tenths observed a single time. Roughly 1.1% of the sample is held by the ten biggest clonotypes. The sequenced material came from PBMCs or T cells enriched from blood (not recorded which). These receptors all come from a man younger than 45 who had recovered from COVID-19.

V is TRBV6-6 and J is TRBJ2-1, with 12 positions matching TRBD1. Germline CDR1 reads MNHNY; CDR2 reads SVGAGI (reference sequence). V trimming: 5 bases; J trimming: 7 bases; junction bases outside the gene matches: 9. The CDR3 consists of 16 residues. CDR3: CASSRPGQGATNEQFF. The CDR3 nucleotides are TGTGCCAGCAGTCGACCGGGACAGGGGGCCACGAATGAGCAGTTCTTC.

The chain recombines TRBV29-1 with TRBJ2-1; 7 bases are a match to TRBD2. This CDR3 spans 15 amino acids. Germline CDR1 SQVTM, CDR2 ANQGSEA. V was pared by 5 bases and J by 4 bases, with 11 bases of the junction left unmatched. In DNA form, the CDR3 reads TGCAGCGTTCCTATAGCGGGTGGGCGATACAATGAGCAGTTCTTC. Encoded protein: CSVPIAGGRYNEQFF.

This chain connects TRBV9 to TRBJ1-3; 8 nucleotides match TRBD1. The CDR3 length is 16 residues. V was pared by 0 bases and J by 4 bases, with 6 bases of the junction left unmatched. Germline V gene lookup returns CDR1 SGDLS and CDR2 YYNGEE. CDR3 sequence (DNA): TGTGCCAGCAGCGTAGAGGATCAGGGGGCAGGAAACACCATATATTTT. Translation: CASSVEDQGAGNTIYF.

This clone was observed once. The V and J genes are TRBV7-9 and TRBJ2-3, with 10 bases lining up with TRBD1. CDR3 length: 16 amino acids. The V and J ends lost 2 bases and 3 bases, in that order; junction bases with no gene match: 5. Germline CDR1 is SEHNR and CDR2 is FQNEAQ (reference sequence). This chain's CDR3 is CASSLTRDRGTDTQYF. In nucleotides, the CDR3 is TGTGCCAGCAGCTTAACCCGGGACAGGGGTACAGATACGCAGTATTTT. Full variable domain (remainder filled in from reference TRBV7-9 and TRBJ2-3): DTGVSQNPRHKITKRGQNVTFRCDPISEHNRLYWYRQTLGQGPEFLTYFQNEAQLEKSRLLSDRFSAERPKGSFSTLEIQRTEQGDSAMYLCASSLTRDRGTDTQYFGPGTRLTVL.

The J gene is TRBJ2-1, the V gene TRBV7-9, with 11 positions matching TRBD2. With V trimmed by 1 base and J by 7 bases, 9 bases remained unmatched. The CDR3 extends over 17 amino acids. Per the germline V gene, CDR1 is SEHNR and CDR2 is FQNEAQ (reference sequence). CDR3 bases: TGTGCCAGCAGCTTAGTCGTGTCTAGCGGGAGGCATAATGAGCAGTTCTTC. It codes for CASSLVVSSGRHNEQFF.

The rearrangement joins TRBV12-3 or TRBV12-4 to TRBJ1-1, with a tentative D call TRBD1 (5 bases). V lost 5 bases to trimming and J lost 4 bases, with 11 bases between them. This CDR3 has 13 residues. CDR3: CASSQGRRTEAFF. The CDR3 bases are TGTGCCAGCAGTCAGGGTAGGCGCACTGAAGCTTTCTTT.

The genes are TRBV11-2 and TRBJ2-1; maybe TRBD1 (6 bases). The CDR3 loop spans 17 amino acids. V was shortened by 2 bases and J by 3 bases, with 17 bases between the two germline ends. Germline V CDR1 and CDR2: SGHAT, FQNNGV. CDR3 protein: CASSLRVNLRGYNEQFF. In DNA form, the CDR3 reads TGTGCCAGCAGCTTACGAGTGAACCTCAGGGGCTACAATGAGCAGTTCTTC.

A single count supports this clone. The chain recombines TRBV7-2 with TRBJ2-7; 14 bases agree with TRBD2. After removal of 4 bases from V and 13 bases from J, the junction contained 15 bases not matched to a gene. The V gene's germline CDR1 is SGHTA and CDR2 FQGNSA. This CDR3 contains 16 residues. Here the CDR3 reads CASSSEPGLAGATGYF. The DNA for the CDR3 is TGTGCCAGCAGCTCCGAACCGGGACTAGCGGGAGCGACCGGATACTTC.

This chain uses TRBV7-9 with TRBJ2-7, with D hard to call. From germline, CDR1 is SEHNR and CDR2 FQNEAQ (reference sequence). The CDR3 has 14 residues. Trimming removed 1 base at V and 3 bases at J, with 10 bases between. CDR3 region: CASSLVPGDYEQYF. In DNA, the CDR3 is TGTGCCAGCAGCTTAGTACCCGGAGACTACGAGCAGTACTTC.

The chain recombines TRBV30 with TRBJ2-7; D possibly corresponds to TRBD2 (5 bases). Per germline, CDR1 GTSNPN and CDR2 SVGIG (reference sequence). This CDR3 spans 12 amino acids. The V and J ends lost 3 bases and 2 bases respectively, with 8 bases between them. CDR3 in DNA: TGTGCCTGGAGCGCGACTACCTACGAGCAGTACTTC. It encodes CAWSATTYEQYF.

The chain carries TRBV10-3 and TRBJ2-1; the match to TRBD1 covers 12 bases. This CDR3 region has 15 residues. V was clipped by 4 bases and J by 10 bases; unmatched bases: 8. The V gene's germline CDR1 is ENHRY and CDR2 SYGVKD. The CDR3 here is CAISGDRGLPLEQFF. Here the CDR3 DNA reads TGTGCCATCAGTGGGGACAGGGGGCTTCCCCTGGAGCAGTTCTTC.

The CDR3 DNA is TGTGCCTCGCACCGTTCTAAAGCGAGCTCTGGAAACACCATATATTTT. It codes for CASHRSKASSGNTIYF. The chain employs TRBV30 and TRBJ1-3, with D uncertain. CDR1 GTSNPN and CDR2 SVGIG come from the germline V gene (reference sequence). The ends were cut back, 7 bases at V and 0 bases at J, with 19 bases in the middle. CDR3 length: 16 amino acids.

The chain carries TRBV18 and TRBJ2-5; TRBD1 is a possible D gene (6 bases). The CDR3 loop spans 15 amino acids. Germline values: CDR1 KGHSH, CDR2 LQKENI. The V end lost 2 bases, the J end lost 3 bases, and 13 bases lay between the germline ends. The CDR3 DNA sequence: TGTGCCAGCTCACCATCATGGGGGCCGGAAGAGACCCAGTACTTC. Protein product: CASSPSWGPEETQYF.

The V and J genes are TRBV9 and TRBJ2-7, with 9 bases lining up with TRBD2. Germline V CDR1 and CDR2: SGDLS, YYNGEE. With 0 bases clipped from V and 2 bases from J, the junction kept 3 bases outside the gene matches. The CDR3 spans 15 residues. The CDR3 sequence is CASSVVAGGPYEQYF. CDR3 DNA sequence: TGTGCCAGCAGCGTAGTTGCGGGAGGGCCCTACGAGCAGTACTTC.

The chain couples TRBV7-2 to TRBJ2-5, with a tentative D call TRBD2 (5 bases). Germline V gene data show CDR1 as SGHTA and CDR2 as FQGNSA. This CDR3 has 18 residues. The V end lost 0 bases, the J end lost 1 base, and 18 bases lay between the germline ends. CDR3 DNA: TGTGCCAGCAGCTTAGCTTCCAGCGGAGGTCCACTCCAAGAGACCCAGTACTTC. Its protein product is CASSLASSGGPLQETQYF.

This clone was seen more than once but under ten times. The rearrangement links TRBV28 to TRBJ2-1; 11 bases are a match to TRBD2. The J segment lost 7 bases and the V segment lost 6 bases, leaving 8 bases of the junction unmatched. CDR1 is MDHEN, CDR2 SYDVKM, per germline. The CDR3 spans 15 residues. The CDR3: CASRVAGGRKNEQFF. The DNA of the CDR3 is TGTGCCAGCAGAGTAGCGGGAGGGAGAAAGAATGAGCAGTTCTTC.

This clone showed up just once. V is TRBV5-5 and J is TRBJ2-7, with 10 bases that match TRBD1. The germline CDR1 and CDR2 sequences are SGHKS and YYEKEE (reference sequence). The CDR3 covers 14 residues. V shed 3 bases and J 4 bases; nucleotides not matched to a gene: 4. This CDR3 reads CASSWDRGYYEQYF. The CDR3 DNA reads TGTGCCAGCAGCTGGGACAGGGGTTATTACGAGCAGTACTTC.

The chain recombines TRBV7-2 with TRBJ2-7; 12 bases are a match to TRBD2. Trimming removed 5 bases from V and 7 bases from J; junction bases left unmatched: 9. Germline lookup yields CDR1 SGHTA and CDR2 FQGNSA. The CDR3 runs to 15 residues. Written as DNA, the CDR3 is TGTGCCAGCAGCCTAAGACTAGCGGGAGCGAGGGAGCAGTACTTC. Protein: CASSLRLAGAREQYF.

V is TRBV21-1 and J is TRBJ1-2; the table's D call, TRBD1, was not checked against the DNA. TRBV21-1 is a pseudogene locus. This CDR3 spans 14 amino acids. The CDR3 DNA reads as TGTGCCAGCAGCAAATGGTGGGGCAACTATGGCTACACCTTC. Translated: CASSKWWGNYGYTF.

This chain links TRBV19 with TRBJ2-5; the D gene is possibly TRBD2 (5 bases). Trimming took off 5 bases at V and 5 bases at J, with 12 bases between the two ends. Germline lookup yields CDR1 LNHDA and CDR2 SQIVND (reference sequence). The CDR3 covers 13 residues. CDR3 sequence: CASSELVRETQYF. CDR3 nucleotide sequence: TGTGCCAGTAGTGAACTAGTGCGGGAGACCCAGTACTTC.

The CDR3 DNA sequence: TGTGCCAGTAGTCGCCTCCTCGCGGAAACTAATGAAAAACTGTTTTTT. Protein sequence: CASSRLLAETNEKLFF. The chain uses TRBV19 and TRBJ1-4; D not resolved. Germline assignment: CDR1 LNHDA and CDR2 SQIVND (reference sequence). V lost 5 bases to trimming and J lost 1 base, with 14 bases between them. CDR3 length: 16 amino acids.

V usage is TRBV4-2 and J usage is TRBJ2-5; TRBD2 matches 8 bases. V lost 1 base and J lost 5; bases outside the gene matches: 9. CDR3 length: 16 amino acids. In germline, CDR1 is LGHNA, CDR2 YNFKEQ. CDR3 loop: CASSQGGSGTGETQYF. For the CDR3, the DNA is TGTGCCAGCAGCCAAGGTGGTAGCGGGACGGGGGAGACCCAGTACTTC.

Only a few counts were recorded for this clone. The rearrangement links TRBV20-1 to TRBJ2-7; the D is unclear. V lost 0 bases, J lost 3 bases, and 3 bases lay in between. The length of the CDR3 is 11 residues. Germline CDR1 DFQATT, CDR2 SNEGSKA (reference sequence). CDR3 loop: CSARDLYEQYF. CDR3 nucleotides: TGCAGTGCTAGAGATCTCTACGAGCAGTACTTC.

This clone came up once. The genes are TRBV12-3 or TRBV12-4 and TRBJ1-1; D is unclear. The CDR3 is 11 residues long. Trimming left V 7 bases short and J 2 bases short, with 5 bases between. CDR3 region: CASIRNTEAFF. The CDR3 coding sequence is TGTGCCAGCATCCGTAACACTGAAGCTTTCTTT.

This clone appeared once. The gene calls are TRBV12-5 and TRBJ2-3, with 8 positions matching TRBD1. Trimming took 6 bases from V and 4 from J; bases not matched to a gene: 12. Germline V lookup: CDR1 LGHNT, CDR2 FRNRAP. This CDR3 spans 16 amino acids. CDR3 protein: CASGLRQGARADTQYF. CDR3 nucleotide sequence: TGTGCTAGTGGACTTCGTCAGGGGGCGCGGGCAGATACGCAGTATTTT.

The table lists this clone with a count of one. The chain joins TRBV2 to TRBJ1-1; 7 bases are a match to TRBD1. The CDR3 has 15 amino acids. V shed 6 bases and J 3 bases; nucleotides not matched to a gene: 10. Germline-derived CDR1 and CDR2 are SNHLY and FYNNEI. In nucleotides, the CDR3 is TGTGCCAGCAGGCCCCCGGGACAGTCATACACTGAAGCTTTCTTT. Translated, it gives CASRPPGQSYTEAFF.